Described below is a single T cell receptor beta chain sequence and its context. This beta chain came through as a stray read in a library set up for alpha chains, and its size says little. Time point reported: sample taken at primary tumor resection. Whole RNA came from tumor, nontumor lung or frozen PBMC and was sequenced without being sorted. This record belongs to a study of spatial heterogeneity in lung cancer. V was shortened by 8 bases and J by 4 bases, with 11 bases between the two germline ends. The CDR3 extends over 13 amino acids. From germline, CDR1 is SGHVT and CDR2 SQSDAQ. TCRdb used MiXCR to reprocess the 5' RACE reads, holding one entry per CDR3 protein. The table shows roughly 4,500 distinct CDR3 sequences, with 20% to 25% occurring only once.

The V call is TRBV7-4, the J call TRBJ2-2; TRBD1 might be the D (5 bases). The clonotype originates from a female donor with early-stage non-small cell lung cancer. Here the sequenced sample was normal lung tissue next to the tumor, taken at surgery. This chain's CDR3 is CASGATGTGELFF. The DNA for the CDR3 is TGTGCCAGCGGGGCTACGGGCACCGGGGAGCTGTTTTTT.